This is a list of T cell receptor beta chains from one sample in a study of T cell changes during pregnancy in multiple sclerosis. Data came from immunoSEQ multiplex PCR; TCRdb stores just in-frame clones and leaves some out. Here the sample spans approximately 28,000 clones, under 95% being singletons. The sample here was peripheral blood, taken in the first trimester of pregnancy. These receptors originate from a female donor in good health, enrolled as a control in a pregnancy study. Both conserved end residues are part of each CDR3. A D gene is named only where the DNA matches it firmly. Clone size, where shown, is once, few, many, or a class for clones that have expanded.

TRBJ2-7,-,TRBV7-2,TRBD2,TGTGCCAGCAGCCGCCTAGCGGGACCCTACGGGCAGTACTTC,CASSRLAGPYGQYF
TRBJ2-3,-,TRBV7-9,-,TGTGCCAGCACCCCGGAGGCAGACACAGATACGCAGTATTTT,CASTPEADTDTQYF
TRBJ2-3,-,TRBV19,TRBD2,TGTGCCAGTAGTCCCCAGGGTGGAATTAGCGGGGGTACAGATACGCAGTATTTT,CASSPQGGISGGTDTQYF
TRBJ1-4,-,TRBV11-2,-,TGTGCCAGCAGTAGTAATGAAAAACTGTTTTTT,CASSSNEKLFF
TRBJ1-1,-,TRBV9,TRBD1,TGTGCCAGCAGCAGACAGGGGAAAGGCACTGAAGCTTTCTTT,CASSRQGKGTEAFF
TRBJ1-2,once,TRBV29-1,-,TGCAGCGTTGAGGGCCGGGAGGGAGGTAACTATGGCTACACCTTC,CSVEGREGGNYGYTF
TRBJ2-3,-,TRBV15,TRBD1,TGTGCCACCAGCAGCCACAGGGGGAGCACAGATACGCAGTATTTT,CATSSHRGSTDTQYF
TRBJ1-2,-,TRBV14,TRBD1,TGTGCCAGCAGCCTGGACAGGGTCGGCTATGGCTACACCTTC,CASSLDRVGYGYTF
TRBJ2-7,-,TRBV7-2,-,TGTGCCAGCAGCTTAAACATCGGGACAAAGACCTACGAGCAGTACTTC,CASSLNIGTKTYEQYF
TRBJ2-7,-,TRBV6-5,TRBD1,TGTGCCAGCGGCTCCGGGACAGGGATCTACGAGCAGTACTTC,CASGSGTGIYEQYF
TRBJ2-3,-,TRBV5-1,-,TGCGCCAGCAGCTTGGCGGGGCTGGGGGCTGCTTTT,CASSLAGLGAAF
TRBJ2-1,-,TRBV6-6,TRBD1,TGTGCCAGCAGACCTCAGGGGGTGTCATACAATGAGCAGTTCTTC,CASRPQGVSYNEQFF
TRBJ1-5,-,TRBV7-2,-,TGTGCCAGCAGCCCTGACGGACTGAATCAGCCCCAGCATTTT,CASSPDGLNQPQHF
TRBJ1-2,-,TRBV7-2,-,TGTGCCAGCAGCTTAACGGCTAACTATGGCTACACCTTC,CASSLTANYGYTF
TRBJ2-3,once,TRBV9,-,TGTGCCAGCAGCGAACTAGCCGATACGCAGTATTTT,CASSELADTQYF
TRBJ1-2,-,TRBV6-5,-,TGTGCCAGCAGTGACGAGGTACCCAGTTCTGGCTACACCTTC,CASSDEVPSSGYTF
TRBJ1-1,-,TRBV5-6,-,TGTGCCAGCAGCTTGTTGGAGGCCTTGAACACTGAAGCTTTCTTT,CASSLLEALNTEAFF
TRBJ1-2,-,TRBV21-1,-,TGTGCCAGCTCTTTGGGGGGGTCAGCGCGATATGGCTACACCTTC,CASSLGGSARYGYTF
TRBJ2-7,-,TRBV11-2,TRBD2,TGTGCCAGCAGCTCCCTAGCGGGGGATCTTCGCGAGCAGTACTTC,CASSSLAGDLREQYF
TRBJ1-3,-,TRBV19,-,TGTGCCAGTAGTAACCCCTGGAGCAGCTCTGGAAACACCATATATTTT,CASSNPWSSSGNTIYF
TRBJ2-1,once,TRBV27,-,TGTGCCAGCAGTCAAGCTGGTCCACACAATGAGCAGTTCTTC,CASSQAGPHNEQFF
TRBJ1-5,-,TRBV19,TRBD1,TGTGCCAGTAGTATATCCGTCTGGGGGACAGGGCAAGGGGGAAATCAGCCCCAGCATTTT,CASSISVWGTGQGGNQPQHF
TRBJ1-4,once,TRBV11-3,TRBD1,TGTGCCAGCAGCTTAGGAGACAGGGCTAATGAAAAACTGTTTTTT,CASSLGDRANEKLFF
TRBJ1-2,-,TRBV30,TRBD1,TGTGCCTGGAGTGTTAACAGGGGGTATGGCTACACCTTC,CAWSVNRGYGYTF
TRBJ2-1,-,TRBV5-1,TRBD2,TGCGCCAGCAGCTTGCCCGCGGGGGGGCCGAATGAGCAGTTCTTC,CASSLPAGGPNEQFF
TRBJ2-2,-,TRBV7-6,TRBD1,TGTGCCAGCAGCTCCCTCGGGGACAGGGGTTCCGGGGAGCTGTTTTTT,CASSSLGDRGSGELFF
TRBJ1-5,-,TRBV19,-,TGTGCCAGTAGTATTACAGGGAGGGTGGGCAATCAGCCCCAGCATTTT,CASSITGRVGNQPQHF
TRBJ1-2,-,TRBV30,TRBD1,TGTGCCTGGAGTGTACTGGACAGGGGGTATGGCTACACCTTC,CAWSVLDRGYGYTF
TRBJ1-6,-,TRBV9,-,TGTGCCAGCAGCGCCATTAATTCACCCCTCCACTTT,CASSAINSPLHF
TRBJ2-7,-,TRBV7-2,-,TGTGCCAGCAGCTTGGGACAATGGACCTACGAGCAGTACTTC,CASSLGQWTYEQYF
TRBJ2-1,-,TRBV30,-,TGTGCCTGGAGCCGGGGTCCCAATGAGCAGTTCTTC,CAWSRGPNEQFF
TRBJ1-5,-,TRBV5-6,-,TGTGCCAGCAGCTTGTCCGATCAGCCCCAGCATTTT,CASSLSDQPQHF
TRBJ1-1,-,TRBV4-3,-,TGCGCCAGCAGCCAAGATACCTCGCGAAACACTGAAGCTTTCTTT,CASSQDTSRNTEAFF
TRBJ1-5,once,TRBV9,-,TGTGCCAGCAGCGTTTCTCCCGGTAGCAATCAGCCCCAGCATTTT,CASSVSPGSNQPQHF
TRBJ1-3,-,TRBV4-3,TRBD1,TGCGCCAGCAGCCAAGAGGACAGGGGGGGAAACACCATATATTTT,CASSQEDRGGNTIYF
TRBJ2-5,-,TRBV7-8,-,TGTGCCAGCAGCCTACAAGAGACCCAGTACTTC,CASSLQETQYF
TRBJ1-2,-,TRBV6-6,TRBD1,TGTGCCAGCAGTTACGACGGACAGGGTGGGGATGGCTACACCTTC,CASSYDGQGGDGYTF
TRBJ2-7,-,TRBV7-2,TRBD1,TGTGCCAGCAGCATCAAGACAGGGTCCTACGAGCAGTACTTC,CASSIKTGSYEQYF
TRBJ1-2,-,TRBV6-5,-,TGTGCCAGCAGTCAGGGCGGGGTGGGTGGCTACACCTTC,CASSQGGVGGYTF
TRBJ2-2,-,TRBV6-1,TRBD1,TGTGCCAGCCCCGAGGGGGACAGGAACACCGGGGAGCTGTTTTTT,CASPEGDRNTGELFF
TRBJ1-3,-,TRBV4-3,-,TGCGCCAGCAGCCAAGGTACCGGAGGGGCTGGAAACACCATATATTTT,CASSQGTGGAGNTIYF
TRBJ1-2,once,TRBV19,-,TGTGCCAGTAGTATAGAGCTATACCGGGGGACCTATGGCTACACCTTC,CASSIELYRGTYGYTF
TRBJ2-2,-,TRBV18,-,TGTGCCAGCTCACCACGGCTCGGGGAGCTGTTTTTT,CASSPRLGELFF
TRBJ2-2,-,TRBV12-5,TRBD2,TGTGCTAGTGGTTTGGCCCGCGGGACTAGCGGGAGGGCCAGGGACACCGGGGAGCTGTTTTTT,CASGLARGTSGRARDTGELFF
TRBJ2-5,-,TRBV30,-,TGTGCCTGGAGCTTTAGCCAGACCCAGTACTTC,CAWSFSQTQYF
TRBJ1-2,once,TRBV11-3,TRBD1,TGTGCCAGCAGCTTAGATAGAGGACAGGGGGCGCATGGCTACACCTTC,CASSLDRGQGAHGYTF
TRBJ1-4,-,TRBV19,-,TGTGCCAGTAGTATCTCAAGGGGGGGCTTGGATCAAAAACTGTTTTTT,CASSISRGGLDQKLFF
TRBJ1-6,-,TRBV19,-,TGTGCCAGTAAGGAGGGGACCAACTATAATTCACCCCTCCACTTT,CASKEGTNYNSPLHF
TRBJ2-1,-,TRBV4-3,TRBD2,TGCGCCAGCAGCCGTTCTAGCGGGGAATCCTACAATGAGCAGTTCTTC,CASSRSSGESYNEQFF
TRBJ2-2,-,TRBV7-6,-,TGTGCCAGCAGCCGGGACTTCTACACCGGGGAGCTGTTTTTT,CASSRDFYTGELFF
TRBJ1-2,-,TRBV29-1,-,TGCAGCGCCGCCGAGGGCTATGGCTACACCTTC,CSAAEGYGYTF
TRBJ2-1,-,TRBV5-4,TRBD2,TGTGCCAGCAGCTTGGAGTCGGGAGGCACCTACAATGAGCAGTTCTTC,CASSLESGGTYNEQFF
TRBJ1-3,-,TRBV5-1,-,TGCGCCAGCAGCTGGGGGGGCTTAGCTGGAAACACCATATATTTT,CASSWGGLAGNTIYF
TRBJ2-3,-,TRBV5-8,TRBD2,TGTGCCAGCAGCCAAGAACTCCTAGCGGGGGGACATGTGGATACGCAGTATTTT,CASSQELLAGGHVDTQYF
TRBJ1-1,-,TRBV5-6,-,TGTGCCAGCAGCTTGTTCGACTTGAACACTGAAGCTTTCTTT,CASSLFDLNTEAFF
TRBJ1-5,-,TRBV15,TRBD1,TGTGCCACCAGCAGAGATAACAGGGGAGGTCAGCCCCAGCATTTT,CATSRDNRGGQPQHF
TRBJ2-7,-,TRBV6-5,-,TGTGCCAGCAGTGGGACACCCACCTACGAGCAGTACTTC,CASSGTPTYEQYF
TRBJ2-2,once,TRBV11-3,-,TGTGCCAGCAGCCCAAGCGGGTTCGGCACCGGGGAGCTGTTTTTT,CASSPSGFGTGELFF
TRBJ1-3,few,TRBV5-1,-,TGCGCCAGCAGCTTGGCGGAGGGTGGAAACACCATATATTTT,CASSLAEGGNTIYF